This T cell receptor beta chain is from a study of cytotoxic CD8 clonotypes in ibrutinib-treated CLL. Study details: Patients attained some 25 partial and 2 complete responses; at median approximately 68 months, approximately 15 remained remitted while approximately 12 progressed. The sample average was 255,043 productive templates and tens of thousands of productive rearrangements. Whole-study results and caveats: Contraction or stability on treatment was seen for public clonotypes, which were uncommon.

This clone has a single count. Its target is not known. This table comes from immunoSEQ multiplex PCR, and its TCRdb copy is limited to in-frame clones, with some not included. The sample records about 160,000 clones, approximately 80% being singletons. This specimen was PBMCs, taken after 24 months of ibrutinib treatment. The receptor comes from a human donor with chronic lymphocytic leukemia.

CDR3 DNA sequence: TGTGCCAGCTCACCTCTCGACAGGGTGGGAGACACTGAAGCTTTCTTT. Its protein is CASSPLDRVGDTEAFF. The chain carries TRBV18 and TRBJ1-1, with TRBD1 matching 7 bases. J lost 3 bases, V lost 3 bases, and 10 bases had no gene match. CDR1 and CDR2 from the germline V gene are KGHSH and LQKENI. The CDR3 has 16 amino acids.